The 30 T cell receptor beta chains listed next were all sequenced from one sample in a study of blood T cell repertoires in COVID-19. TCRdb's table, derived via immunoSEQ multiplex PCR, lists solely in-frame clones and lacks some. The sample has roughly 300,000 clones; 86% are singletons. Material: PBMCs or T cells enriched from blood (not recorded which). These receptors were obtained from a man aged 25 to 45 who had recovered from COVID-19.

The chain has TRBV10-1 and TRBJ2-1, with 8 bases aligning to TRBD1. After removal of 3 bases from V and 4 bases from J, the junction contained 11 bases not matched to a gene. Germline V CDR1 and CDR2: WNHNN, SYGVQD (reference sequence). This CDR3 is 17 amino acids long. The CDR3, as DNA: TGCGCCAGCAGTGAAATCGGGACAGGCAAGGGGTACAATGAGCAGTTCTTC. Its protein product is CASSEIGTGKGYNEQFF.

The genes are TRBV3-1 (or the pseudogene TRBV3-2) and TRBJ2-2, with TRBD1 matching 11 bases. The trim removed 7 bases at V and 1 base at J, leaving 5 bases unmatched. There are 16 residues in the CDR3. The V gene's germline CDR1 is LGHDT and CDR2 YNNKEL (reference sequence). For the CDR3, the DNA is TGTGCCAGCACCTGGACAGGGGGCTTGAACACCGGGGAGCTGTTTTTT. This sequence encodes CASTWTGGLNTGELFF.

This sequence joins TRBV4-2 and TRBJ1-2; D not resolved. V lost 1 base and J lost 6, with 12 bases in between. Germline loops: CDR1 LGHNA, CDR2 YNFKEQ. This CDR3 is 14 amino acids long. This chain's CDR3 is CASSQVSREDGYTF. For the CDR3, the DNA is TGTGCCAGCAGCCAAGTTTCACGGGAGGATGGCTACACCTTC.

This sequence joins TRBV7-8 and TRBJ1-2; 8 bases fit TRBD1. The germline V gene has CDR1 SGHVS and CDR2 FQNEAQ. The V and J ends lost 4 bases and 8 bases, in that order; junction bases with no gene match: 6. The CDR3 runs to 13 residues. The CDR3 DNA is TGTGCCAGCAGCTCCAGGACAGGGCCGGGCTACACCTTC. Translating gives CASSSRTGPGYTF. The full variable domain, in which reference TRBV7-8 and TRBJ1-2 provide the parts outside the CDR3, is GAGVSQSPRYKVAKRGQDVALRCDPISGHVSLFWYQQALGQGPEFLTYFQNEAQLDKSGLPSDRFFAERPEGSVSTLKIQRTQQEDSAVYLCASSSRTGPGYTFGSGTRLTVV.

The J gene is TRBJ1-5, the V gene TRBV18; 8 nucleotides line up with TRBD1. After removal of 3 bases from V and 1 base from J, the junction contained 5 bases not matched to a gene. CDR1 KGHSH and CDR2 LQKENI come from the germline V gene. The CDR3 is made up of 16 amino acids. CDR3 in amino acids: CASSPTGGSSNQPQHF. The CDR3 DNA is TGTGCCAGCTCACCTACAGGGGGAAGCAGCAATCAGCCCCAGCATTTT.

CDR3 amino acids: CASSPRGQGAPGYTF. The CDR3 DNA reads TGTGCCAGCAGTCCAAGGGGACAGGGGGCGCCTGGCTACACCTTC. V usage is TRBV27 and J usage is TRBJ1-2; 12 bases line up with TRBD1. This CDR3 comprises 15 residues. Germline lookup yields CDR1 MNHEY and CDR2 SMNVEV (reference sequence). Trimming removed 5 bases from V and 7 bases from J; junction bases left unmatched: 8.

CDR3 bases: TGTGCCAGCAGCCAAGATTTCGGACAGGGAGATTCACCCCTCCACTTT. It translates to CASSQDFGQGDSPLHF. This sequence joins TRBV14 and TRBJ1-6; 8 bases fit TRBD1. The CDR3 consists of 16 residues. V gave up 0 bases and J gave up 8 bases; unmatched junction bases: 6. CDR1 is SGHDN and CDR2 is FVKESK in the germline V gene.

This clone was counted a single time. Here the CDR3 DNA reads TGCGCCAGCAGCCAAGATCAACTAGCGGGTGTTCAAGAGACCCAGTACTTC. Protein sequence: CASSQDQLAGVQETQYF. V usage is TRBV4-1 and J usage is TRBJ2-5; the match to TRBD2 covers 9 bases. The CDR3 covers 17 residues. Germline trimming cut 0 bases from V and 2 bases from J; bases unmatched to any gene: 7. The germline CDR1 and CDR2 sequences are MGHRA and YSYEKL.

The genes are TRBV19 and TRBJ2-5; the match to TRBD2 covers 10 bases. CDR3 size: 15 residues. V lost 6 bases and J lost 5; bases outside the gene matches: 9. Germline V CDR1 and CDR2: LNHDA, SQIVND (reference sequence). CDR3 sequence reads: CASREASGRWETQYF. For the CDR3, the DNA is TGTGCCAGTAGGGAAGCTAGCGGGAGATGGGAGACCCAGTACTTC. The full variable domain, in which reference TRBV19 and TRBJ2-5 provide the parts outside the CDR3, is DGGITQSPKYLFRKEGQNVTLSCEQNLNHDAMYWYRQDPGQGLRLIYYSQIVNDFQKGDIAEGYSVSREKKESFPLTVTSAQKNPTAFYLCASREASGRWETQYFGPGTRLLVL.

The gene calls are TRBV16 and TRBJ2-5, with TRBD2 matching 8 bases. Germline CDR1 is KGHSY and CDR2 is FQNENV. V lost 3 bases and J lost 4; bases outside the gene matches: 10. The CDR3 loop spans 16 amino acids. The CDR3: CASSQTGTRGAETQYF. For the CDR3, the DNA is TGTGCCAGCAGCCAGACCGGGACTAGGGGGGCAGAGACCCAGTACTTC.

This sequence joins TRBV2 and TRBJ2-4, with D possibly being TRBD2 (6 bases). This CDR3 is built from 16 residues. Germline V gene sequence: CDR1 SNHLY, CDR2 FYNNEI. V dropped 4 bases and J dropped 1 base, with 14 bases sitting between them. CDR3 sequence (DNA): TGTGCCAGCAGTGTGGTAGGGGCGGGGGCCAAAAACATTCAGTACTTC. It translates to CASSVVGAGAKNIQYF.

The chain has TRBV18 and TRBJ1-5; weak D call: TRBD1 (5 bases). Germline values: CDR1 KGHSH, CDR2 LQKENI. The V gene lost 6 bases and the J gene lost 2 bases, with 11 bases spanning the gap. The length of the CDR3 is 14 residues. The CDR3 reads CASSQGFGNQPQHF. The CDR3 bases are TGTGCCAGCTCTCAGGGTTTCGGCAATCAGCCCCAGCATTTT. Variable domain in full (rest from reference TRBV18 and TRBJ1-5): NAGVMQNPRHLVRRRGQEARLRCSPMKGHSHVYWYRQLPEEGLKFMVYLQKENIIDESGMPKERFSAEFPKEGPSILRIQQVVRGDSAAYFCASSQGFGNQPQHFGDGTRLSIL.

This clone was detected only a few times. This rearrangement joins TRBV7-2 to TRBJ1-6; D may be TRBD1 (5 bases). This CDR3 region has 14 residues. The germline V gene encodes CDR1 SGHTA and CDR2 FQGNSA. V was shortened by 5 bases and J by 4 bases, with 9 bases between the two germline ends. The CDR3 region is CASSAQVYNSPLHF. The CDR3 coding sequence is TGTGCCAGCAGCGCACAGGTTTATAATTCACCCCTCCACTTT.

The count of this clone is one. The J gene is TRBJ1-6, the V gene TRBV13; D may be TRBD1 (6 bases). The V and J ends lost 3 bases and 7 bases respectively, with 13 bases between them. The V gene's germline CDR1 is PRHDT and CDR2 FYEKMQ (reference sequence). The CDR3 consists of 15 residues. The CDR3: CASSLGSGGNSPLHF. The CDR3 DNA follows: TGTGCCAGCAGCTTGGGCTCGGGGGGCAATTCACCCCTCCACTTT.

This clone was detected once. This chain connects TRBV7-9 to TRBJ1-4, with TRBD1 matching 10 bases. Per the germline V gene, CDR1 is SEHNR and CDR2 is FQNEAQ (reference sequence). V was clipped by 3 bases and J by 8 bases; unmatched bases: 6. The CDR3 length is 15 residues. The CDR3 nucleotides are TGTGCCAGCAGCTTCCCGGGACAGGGGAAAGAAAAACTGTTTTTT. Amino acid sequence: CASSFPGQGKEKLFF.

The chain carries TRBV18 and TRBJ1-2; TRBD1 matches at 10 bases. Per the germline V gene, CDR1 is KGHSH and CDR2 is LQKENI. The trim removed 4 bases at V and 2 bases at J, leaving 1 base unmatched. The CDR3 consists of 14 residues. The DNA of the CDR3 is TGTGCCAGCTCACAGGGACAGGGGAACTATGGCTACACCTTC. It encodes CASSQGQGNYGYTF.

The chain links TRBV5-4 to TRBJ2-3; D is unresolved. This CDR3 has 14 residues. V lost 0 bases and J lost 4, with 9 bases in between. Germline V gene sequence: CDR1 SGHNT, CDR2 YYREEE (reference sequence). CDR3 nucleotides: TGTGCCAGCAGCTTGGAGCGAGACGCAGATACGCAGTATTTT. Translation: CASSLERDADTQYF.

Only one count was recorded for this clone. CDR3 in DNA: TGTGCCACCAGCAGCCCGGGATCCCCTATGAACACTGAAGCTTTCTTT. Translating it yields CATSSPGSPMNTEAFF. The chain employs TRBV15 and TRBJ1-1; D unresolved. The CDR3 spans 16 residues. The V end lost 3 bases, the J end lost 0 bases, and 14 bases lay between the germline ends. CDR1 and CDR2 from the germline V gene are LNHNV and YYDKDF (reference sequence).

The genes are TRBV6-5 and TRBJ2-1, with TRBD2 as a possible D gene (5 bases). Germline V gene sequence: CDR1 MNHEY, CDR2 SVGAGI. The V gene lost 2 bases and the J gene lost 10 bases, with 15 bases spanning the gap. This CDR3 has 14 amino acids. As DNA, the CDR3 is TGTGCCAGCAGTTACGAGGCTAGCCATCGGGAGCAGTTCTTC. This codes for CASSYEASHREQFF.

The rearrangement links TRBV19 to TRBJ1-3, with 7 bases lining up with TRBD1. The CDR3 runs 14 residues. The J segment lost 4 bases and the V segment lost 5 bases, leaving 5 bases of the junction unmatched. The germline CDR1 and CDR2 sequences are LNHDA and SQIVND (reference sequence). The DNA of the CDR3 is TGTGCCAGTAGTCCCAGGGGGATCGGAAACACCATATATTTT. This sequence encodes CASSPRGIGNTIYF.

V and J are TRBV28 and TRBJ1-4; maybe TRBD1 (6 bases). V was shortened by 3 bases and J by 13 bases, with 18 bases between the two germline ends. This CDR3 is 14 amino acids long. The germline gives CDR1 MDHEN, CDR2 SYDVKM. CDR3 nucleotides: TGTGCCAGCAGTTTTAGCATCAGGGGCCGGGGACTGTTTTTT. It yields the protein CASSFSIRGRGLFF.

CDR3 sequence reads: CASRLAGGLGGEETQYF. The CDR3 DNA sequence: TGTGCCAGCAGACTAGCGGGCGGACTAGGTGGCGAAGAGACCCAGTACTTC. The chain carries TRBV27 and TRBJ2-5, with 9 bases fitting TRBD2. The germline gives CDR1 MNHEY, CDR2 SMNVEV (reference sequence). This CDR3 has 17 residues. V was clipped by 6 bases and J by 3 bases; unmatched bases: 14.

The chain couples TRBV2 to TRBJ2-5; D is possibly TRBD2 (5 bases). Trimming removed 0 bases at V and 6 bases at J, with 17 bases between. There are 16 residues in the CDR3. Germline CDR1 SNHLY, CDR2 FYNNEI. The CDR3 loop is CASSEATSRGRKTQYF. CDR3 DNA: TGTGCCAGCAGTGAAGCGACGAGCCGGGGTAGAAAGACCCAGTACTTC.

This clone was counted a single time. The chain joins TRBV12-3 or TRBV12-4 to TRBJ1-2; TRBD1 matches 7 bases. Germline trimming cut 2 bases from V and 6 bases from J; bases unmatched to any gene: 0. The CDR3 contains 12 residues. CDR3 DNA sequence: TGTGCCAGCAGTTTACAGGGGGATGGCTACACCTTC. Protein sequence: CASSLQGDGYTF.

This chain connects TRBV2 to TRBJ1-1; possible D gene TRBD1, 5 bases. V shed 3 bases and J shed 4 bases, with 12 bases lying between them. CDR3 length: 14 amino acids. The germline V gene has CDR1 SNHLY and CDR2 FYNNEI. The CDR3 here is CASSDGGLSTEAFF. The CDR3 bases are TGTGCCAGCAGTGACGGGGGATTAAGCACTGAAGCTTTCTTT.

V gene TRBV6-5 combines with J gene TRBJ2-5, with 7 bases fitting TRBD2. Germline V gives CDR1 MNHEY, CDR2 SVGAGI. Trimming removed 8 bases from V and 2 bases from J; junction bases left unmatched: 5. The CDR3 has 13 amino acids. CDR3 bases: TGTGCCAGCGGCTGGGGGGGGCAAGAGACCCAGTACTTC. The encoded protein is CASGWGGQETQYF.

This clone was observed once. The chain has TRBV9 and TRBJ1-5; possibly TRBD1 for D (5 bases). V gave up 7 bases and J gave up 6 bases, with 17 bases separating them. CDR3 length: 14 amino acids. Looked up from germline, CDR1 is SGDLS and CDR2 is YYNGEE. The CDR3 region has the DNA TGTGCCAGCCCCTCCGAGACAGCAGGTCAGCCCCAGCATTTT. This codes for CASPSETAGQPQHF.

This clone was recorded a few times. As DNA, the CDR3 is TGTGCCAGCAGCTTGGGGACTAGCGGGCCGTACTTC. Its protein product is CASSLGTSGPYF. The chain combines TRBV5-6 with TRBJ2-7, with 11 positions matching TRBD2. The CDR3 totals 12 residues. Germline CDR1 reads SGHDT; CDR2 reads YYEEEE. Trimming took 0 bases from V and 12 from J; bases not matched to a gene: 2.

The chain uses TRBV9 and TRBJ2-5; D is uncertain. This CDR3 region has 16 residues. Germline V gene lookup returns CDR1 SGDLS and CDR2 YYNGEE. Trimming took 3 bases from V and 1 from J, leaving 16 bases between them. CDR3 nucleotides: TGTGCCAGCAGCGGCGGTAGTAACATCCCCCAAGAGACCCAGTACTTC. Translation: CASSGGSNIPQETQYF.

The rearrangement joins TRBV5-1 to TRBJ2-7; 10 positions match TRBD2. In germline, CDR1 is SGHRS, CDR2 YFSETQ. V was clipped by 4 bases and J by 3 bases; unmatched bases: 10. The CDR3 runs 16 residues. The CDR3 DNA reads TGCGCCAGCAGCCTCACTAGCGGGATTGGGGGCTACGAGCAGTACTTC. It is translated as CASSLTSGIGGYEQYF. Full variable domain (missing parts from reference TRBV5-1 and TRBJ2-7): KAGVTQTPRYLIKTRGQQVTLSCSPISGHRSVSWYQQTPGQGLQFLFEYFSETQRNKGNFPGRFSGRQFSNSRSEMNVSTLELGDSALYLCASSLTSGIGGYEQYFGPGTRLTVT.